The TCR beta chain described here comes from a study of response to subunit inactivated influenza vaccine. Study-level findings and limits: Each seasonal influenza vaccination, the authors suggested, recruits few new T cells.

This clonotype was counted ten times or more. The antigen is undetermined. TCRdb re-derived calls from the RT-PCR reads in MiXCR, one entry per CDR3 protein. The sample lists 450,000 to 500,000 distinct CDR3 sequences, 10% to 11% occurring once. Germline CDR1 and CDR2: SGHRS and YFSETQ. The V gene lost 6 bases and the J gene lost 5 bases, with 18 bases spanning the gap. The CDR3 consists of 14 residues. The rearrangement joins TRBV5-1 to TRBJ2-7; TRBD1 might be the D (5 bases). The starting material was PBMCs from blood, obtained roughly 46 days after vaccination. This TCR was sampled from a man in his fifties or sixties who received an inactivated influenza vaccine. CDR3 residues: CASTVDTPGDEQYF. The CDR3 nucleotides read TGCGCCAGCACCGTGGACACGCCTGGGGACGAGCAGTACTTC.